This paragraph covers one T cell receptor (beta chain) sequence. The antigen remains undetermined. CDR1 is SGHTA and CDR2 is FQGTGA in the germline V gene. The CDR3 loop spans 17 amino acids. The V and J ends lost 4 bases and 4 bases, in that order; junction bases with no gene match: 9. Constant-region reverse primers amplified full-length variable regions, followed by semi-nested Nested Universal Primer A PCR. TCRdb itself ran the 5' RACE reads through MiXCR, one entry per CDR3 protein. Of approximately 30,000 distinct CDR3 sequences detected, approximately 25% appear once; the ten largest clones hold 3.5% to 5%. Memory CD4+ cells were defined as CD4+CD45RO+CD25-. Study observations and caveats: Tumor Tregs overlapped most with tumor, then blood, naive CD4+ cells.

Sequencing input: memory CD4+ T cells sorted from blood. Subset given: memory CD4+ T cells, CD4+CD45RO+CD25-. The chain links TRBV7-3 to TRBJ2-1, with 11 bases lining up with TRBD2. This receptor was identified in a female donor with breast cancer. The CDR3 here is CASSSGESSGGYNEQFF. The CDR3 DNA sequence: TGTGCCAGCAGCTCGGGCGAATCTAGCGGGGGGTACAATGAGCAGTTCTTC.